What follows are 10 T cell receptor beta chains derived from one specimen sequenced in a study of cytomegalovirus exposure and HLA in healthy donors (dated by TCRdb to the late 2010s). Library method: the immunoSEQ multiplex PCR assay. A mixture of 60 forward primers for TCR Vbeta segments and 13 reverse primers for TCR Jbeta segments was used in the multiplex PCR. Not all clones reach the TCRdb copy of this immuneACCESS table, which keeps in-frame sequences only. Checked studies attribute under half of the gap to unresolved V genes and leave the rest unexplained. The table for this sample lists 75,000 to 100,000 clones; around 80% of them were counted only once. Together, the top ten hold 0.5% to 0.65% of the sample. The sample was PBMCs. These receptors originate from a man aged 30 to 45 in good health and CMV-seronegative.

This chain connects TRBV5-4 to TRBJ2-7; 8 bases line up with TRBD2. The J segment lost 0 bases and the V segment lost 5 bases, leaving 10 bases of the junction unmatched. The CDR3 runs to 16 residues. Per the germline V gene, CDR1 is SGHNT and CDR2 is YYREEE (reference sequence). The DNA of the CDR3 is TGTGCCAGCAGTTATGGACTAGCTGCTACCTCCTACGAGCAGTACTTC. The encoded protein is CASSYGLAATSYEQYF. Full variable domain (rest looked up from reference TRBV5-4 and TRBJ2-7): ETGVTQSPTHLIKTRGQQVTLRCSSQSGHNTVSWYQQALGQGPQFIFQYYREEENGRGNFPPRFSGLQFPNYSSELNVNALELDDSALYLCASSYGLAATSYEQYFGPGTRLTVT.

V is TRBV13 and J is TRBJ2-7, with a possible D match to TRBD1 (7 bases). The V gene lost 5 bases and the J gene lost 2 bases, with 16 bases spanning the gap. Germline V gene data show CDR1 as PRHDT and CDR2 as FYEKMQ (reference sequence). The CDR3 has 15 residues. The CDR3 region is CASSAEGQPTYEQYF. The CDR3 DNA reads as TGTGCCAGCAGCGCGGAGGGACAGCCAACCTACGAGCAGTACTTC.

As DNA, the CDR3 is TGTGCCAGCAGTACAGGGACCCAGGGCTACACCTTC. Translated: CASSTGTQGYTF. The chain joins TRBV27 to TRBJ1-2, with a tentative D call TRBD1 (6 bases). Germline V gene sequence: CDR1 MNHEY, CDR2 SMNVEV (reference sequence). Trimming left V 5 bases short and J 8 bases short, with 12 bases between. The CDR3 runs 12 residues.

This sequence joins TRBV4-1 and TRBJ2-1, with 10 bases aligning to TRBD1. The germline CDR1 and CDR2 sequences are MGHRA and YSYEKL. V lost 0 bases to trimming and J lost 3 bases; unmatched junction nucleotides: 2. The CDR3 runs to 16 residues. In nucleotides, the CDR3 is TGCGCCAGCAGCCAAGAAGGACAGGGGGTCTACAATGAGCAGTTCTTC. Translated, it gives CASSQEGQGVYNEQFF.

V gene TRBV13 combines with J gene TRBJ2-1, with D possibly being TRBD2 (7 bases). V was clipped by 0 bases and J by 4 bases, with 13 bases between them. This CDR3 contains 16 residues. CDR1 and CDR2 (germline): PRHDT, FYEKMQ (reference sequence). In DNA, the CDR3 is TGTGCCAGCAGCTTAGGTGGGGGGGCGGCTTACAATGAGCAGTTCTTC. Its protein product is CASSLGGGAAYNEQFF.

The chain combines TRBV7-2 with TRBJ2-5; D gene uncertain. The V gene's germline CDR1 is SGHTA and CDR2 FQGNSA. V dropped 8 bases and J dropped 5 bases, with 12 bases sitting between them. The CDR3 runs 12 residues. In DNA form, the CDR3 reads TGTGCCAGCGGTTCCTTCGGGGAGACCCAGTACTTC. Protein sequence: CASGSFGETQYF.

The chain recombines TRBV11-3 with TRBJ2-1, with 8 positions matching TRBD2. The CDR3 extends over 17 amino acids. V trimming: 6 bases; J trimming: 10 bases; junction bases outside the gene matches: 20. The germline V gene has CDR1 SGHNT and CDR2 YENEEA. In DNA, the CDR3 is TGTGCCAGCAGTTATAACACCGGGACTAGTTTGAGACAAGAGCAGTTCTTC. This sequence encodes CASSYNTGTSLRQEQFF.

This chain joins TRBV5-1 and TRBJ2-5; D is perhaps TRBD1 (6 bases). From germline, CDR1 is SGHRS and CDR2 YFSETQ. V lost 1 base to trimming and J lost 1 base, with 11 bases between them. The CDR3 has 15 amino acids. The CDR3 spells CASSLYTGRQETQYF. For the CDR3, the DNA is TGCGCCAGCAGCTTGTATACAGGGCGCCAAGAGACCCAGTACTTC.

The rearrangement uses TRBV11-2 and TRBJ2-6; a weak D match, TRBD2 (5 bases). The CDR3 loop spans 15 amino acids. V lost 3 bases, J lost 2 bases, and 8 bases lay in between. Germline assignment: CDR1 SGHAT and CDR2 FQNNGV. CDR3 sequence (DNA): TGTGCCAGCAGCTTTAGCGATCCTGGGGCCAACGTCCTGACTTTC. The encoded protein is CASSFSDPGANVLTF.

The chain employs TRBV19 and TRBJ2-3, with TRBD2 as a possible D gene (5 bases). Trimming stripped 5 bases from V and 2 bases from J, with 11 bases between. The germline V gene has CDR1 LNHDA and CDR2 SQIVND (reference sequence). The CDR3 totals 14 residues. As DNA, the CDR3 is TGTGCCAGTAGTGTCGGGGTATTCACAGATACGCAGTATTTT. Amino acids: CASSVGVFTDTQYF. The full variable domain, in which reference TRBV19 and TRBJ2-3 provide the parts outside the CDR3, is DGGITQSPKYLFRKEGQNVTLSCEQNLNHDAMYWYRQDPGQGLRLIYYSQIVNDFQKGDIAEGYSVSREKKESFPLTVTSAQKNPTAFYLCASSVGVFTDTQYFGPGTRLTVL.